This T cell receptor beta chain was sequenced during a study of OX40 agonist ivuxolimab in advanced cancers. Study-wide context: Ivuxolimab, which targeted the costimulatory receptor OX40 (CD134), was an agonistic, fully human IgG2 monoclonal antibody. The dose-escalation cohort was 82.7% male with a mean age of about 60 years, ranging from roughly 23 to 79. The paper reports the monotherapy dose-escalation portion (N of about 56 patients) of the phase I ivuxolimab trial. Intravenous ivuxolimab was administered to patients every 2 weeks at six dose levels: 0.01, 0.1, 0.3, 1.5, 3 and 10 mg/kg. Patients were allowed to have had prior anti-PD-1, anti-PD-L1 or anti-CTLA-4 therapy, and approximately 40% of the dose-escalation patients had previously received checkpoint inhibitors. Three dose-escalation patients achieved partial responses, one with hepatocellular carcinoma and two with cutaneous melanoma. Peripheral TCRbeta sequencing was intended to test whether TCR sequence diversity was altered and clonal T-cell expansion was caused by ivuxolimab. Of the roughly 54 patients in dose escalation, 19 had hepatocellular carcinoma, some 15 had melanoma, 9 had renal cell carcinoma and 9 had head and neck cancer.

The trial excluded patients who had a history of autoimmune disease or were on systemic immunosuppression. Peripheral blood for TCR sequencing was collected from all dose cohorts at baseline, on cycle 4 day 1, and on cycle 7 day 1. The samples were drawn from a first-in-human, open-label, multicenter phase I dose-escalation trial of ivuxolimab. Adults with locally advanced or metastatic head and neck squamous cell, hepatocellular, melanoma or renal cell carcinoma were enrolled in the trial. CD4+ and CD8+ T cells were sorted separately from peripheral blood before TCR sequencing. CDR3 length: 12 amino acids, cysteine to phenylalanine. Only the CDR3 region is kept as DNA, spanning 36 bases read in frame from base 1. Cut back by 5 bases and 5 bases, the V and J ends lie 7 bases apart. The germline V gene supplies CDR1 SNHLY and CDR2 FYNNEI. For sequencing of the TCRbeta CDR3 region, genomic DNA was extracted from the sorted cells. The immunoSEQ Assay was used for sequencing of TCRbeta CDR3 regions. TCRdb re-hosts the immuneACCESS table, in-frame sequences only. Its copies lack some clones; in the studies checked, an unresolved V gene accounts for under half of them, and the cause for the rest is not known. Present in this sample are 55,000 to 75,000 clones, about 80% of which were seen just once. The top ten constitute 2% to 3% of the sample.

This clone has only a few counts. Its antigen remains unidentified. No clone much larger than this one lies a single base away; base qualities are absent. General study outcomes and caveats: After ivuxolimab, CD8+ T cells had more expanded clones than CD4+ T cells on average. At doses of 0.1 to 3.0 mg/kg, clonal expansion of both CD4+ and CD8+ T cells in blood was seen between baseline and week 6. In the 0.1-3.0 mg/kg groups, partial responders had among the lowest normalized peripheral clonal expansion, particularly in CD8+ T cells. Low levels of normalized T-cell clonal expansion were also seen in some nonresponding patients. The antigen specificity of the peripheral T cells that underwent clonal expansion was not determined.

The clonotype was recovered from an adult with an advanced solid tumor such as melanoma, head and neck, liver or kidney cancer. The material was CD4+ or CD8+ T cells sorted from blood, obtained in a trial of the OX40 agonist ivuxolimab. The chain links TRBV2 with TRBJ2-1; the D gene cannot be named for sure. This receptor has the CDR3 CASSRDNNEQFF. The nucleotide sequence reads TGTGCCAGCAGTCGCGACAACAATGAGCAGTTCTTC.